This T cell receptor (beta chain) derives from a study of cytomegalovirus exposure and HLA in healthy donors. Likely unrecorded immune exposures existed in these nominally healthy donors. The V and J ends lost 4 bases and 4 bases, in that order; junction bases with no gene match: 1. The CDR3 runs to 14 residues. The germline V gene encodes CDR1 SEHNR and CDR2 FQNEAQ (reference sequence). Concerning this clone itself: The antigen is unknown. Other DNA sequences in the sample encode the same CDR3.

Findings and limits, study-wide: Associated with HLA alleles at 0.05 false discovery rate in a later analysis were over 15,000 TCR beta sequences. Later analysis associated a missense DCLRE1C variant with TCR beta V- and J-gene trimming.

Researchers ran the PCR with 60 Vbeta and 13 Jbeta primers. The table came from immunoSEQ multiplex PCR; TCRdb's copy has only in-frame clones and leaves some out. This specimen shows fewer than 150,000 clones; the ten leading clones hold roughly 2%. The receptor's source is a woman between 55 and 75 years old in good health and CMV-seronegative. The rearrangement uses TRBV7-9 and TRBJ2-1; 10 positions agree with TRBD1. The sequencing sample was made of PBMCs. The CDR3 DNA follows: TGTGCCAGCAGCTCGGGACAGGGGTACAATGAGCAGTTCTTC. Translating it yields CASSSGQGYNEQFF.